A single sample is the source of the 10 T cell receptor beta chains below, sequenced in a study of Graves' ophthalmopathy and Graves' hyperthyroidism. Amplified material comprised TCR beta CDR3 regions derived from RNA transcripts. HTBI primers were used in a first-round RT-PCR, which preceded a second-round multiplex PCR. TCRdb redid the calling of the multiplex PCR reads with MiXCR, one entry per CDR3 protein. The profile shows approximately 640,000 distinct CDR3 sequences, 35% to 50% of them singletons. The sequenced sample was peripheral blood. The receptors derive from an adult man with Graves' ophthalmopathy.

The V gene is TRBV2, the J gene TRBJ1-2; D remains ambiguous. There are 14 residues in the CDR3. Per the germline V gene, CDR1 is SNHLY and CDR2 is FYNNEI. Trimming stripped 2 bases from V and 12 bases from J, with 19 bases between. CDR3: CASSEMGYLSGNTF. Here the CDR3 DNA reads TGTGCCAGCAGTGAAATGGGGTACCTCTCTGGAAACACCTTC.

This clonotype was found a few times. The chain recombines TRBV11-2 with TRBJ2-5, with a weak D call TRBD2 (6 bases). CDR3 length equals 15 residues. Germline V lookup: CDR1 SGHAT, CDR2 FQNNGV. Deletions cut 6 bases from V and 3 bases from J, with 17 bases between. Here the CDR3 reads CASSSPAGFEETQYF. Written as DNA, the CDR3 is TGTGCCAGCAGTTCCCCGGCGGGATTCGAAGAGACCCAGTACTTC. Based on the CDR3 plus reference TRBV11-2 and TRBJ2-5, the full variable domain is EAGVAQSPRYKIIEKRQSVAFWCNPISGHATLYWYQQILGQGPKLLIQFQNNGVVDDSQLPKDRFSAERLKGVDSTLKIQPAKLEDSAVYLCASSSPAGFEETQYFGPGTRLLVL.

This chain uses TRBV5-1 with TRBJ2-5; TRBD1 is a possible D gene (6 bases). CDR3 size: 18 residues. From germline, CDR1 is SGHRS and CDR2 YFSETQ. Deletions cut 1 base from V and 2 bases from J, with 21 bases between. This chain's CDR3 is CASSLTGTNTGEQETQYF. In DNA form, the CDR3 reads TGCGCCAGCAGCTTGACAGGGACGAACACCGGGGAGCAAGAGACCCAGTACTTC.

The chain links TRBV3-1 to TRBJ2-7, with D possibly being TRBD2 (6 bases). Per germline, CDR1 LGHDT and CDR2 YNNKEL (reference sequence). The CDR3 length is 16 residues. Between the trimmed V and J ends, which lost 0 bases and 2 bases, there was a span of 14 bases. Here the CDR3 reads CASSQDVGTSAYEQYF. The CDR3 DNA follows: TGTGCCAGCAGCCAAGACGTGGGGACTTCTGCCTACGAGCAGTACTTC.

This clonotype was seen a handful of times. The rearrangement links TRBV7-9 to TRBJ2-7, with TRBD1 matching over 10 bases. The CDR3 loop spans 17 amino acids. Germline V CDR1 and CDR2: SEHNR, FQNEAQ (reference sequence). Trimming took 5 bases from V and 5 from J; bases not matched to a gene: 15. The CDR3 reads CASSLQLPGQGPNEQYF. The CDR3, as DNA: TGTGCCAGCAGCCTCCAACTTCCGGGACAGGGGCCCAACGAGCAGTACTTC.

The chain is built from TRBV10-3 and TRBJ2-2; D is undetermined. V lost 10 bases and J lost 9, with 15 bases in between. Germline loops: CDR1 ENHRY, CDR2 SYGVKD. The CDR3 is 12 amino acids. CDR3 DNA sequence: TGTGCCAGCAGGAAGGGCAGCCGGGAGCTGTTTTTT. This codes for CASRKGSRELFF.

V usage is TRBV6-4 and J usage is TRBJ2-5; no clear D. This CDR3 has 16 residues. V lost 5 bases, J lost 1 base, and 17 bases lay in between. The V gene's germline CDR1 is MRHNA and CDR2 SNTAGT. CDR3 DNA sequence: TGTGCCAGCAGTCAGCTCCCGTATATGGTCCAAGAGACCCAGTACTTC. It codes for CASSQLPYMVQETQYF.

The chain has TRBV12-3 or TRBV12-4 and TRBJ2-3, with 11 bases identical to TRBD1. Losses at the gene ends were 4 bases for V and 4 bases for J; bases not matched to a gene: 13. CDR3 size: 18 residues. DNA for the CDR3: TGTGCCAGCAGTTACACGGAAGCGGGACAGGGGGGAGCAGATACGCAGTATTTT. This encodes CASSYTEAGQGGADTQYF.

This chain uses TRBV14 with TRBJ2-3; the D call may be TRBD1 or TRBD2 (5 bases each). Germline CDR1 is SGHDN and CDR2 is FVKESK. The germline V and J ends were trimmed by 0 bases and 4 bases, with 17 bases remaining between them. This CDR3 comprises 17 residues. CDR3 region: CASSQDGASRRPDTQYF. In DNA form, the CDR3 reads TGTGCCAGCAGCCAAGATGGGGCTAGCCGTCGTCCAGATACGCAGTATTTT. Based on the CDR3 plus reference TRBV14 and TRBJ2-3, the full variable domain is EAGVTQFPSHSVIEKGQTVTLRCDPISGHDNLYWYRRVMGKEIKFLLHFVKESKQDESGMPNNRFLAERTGGTYSTLKVQPAELEDSGVYFCASSQDGASRRPDTQYFGPGTRLTVL.

The V call is TRBV2, the J call TRBJ1-5; 10 nucleotides align to TRBD1. The germline CDR1 and CDR2 sequences are SNHLY and FYNNEI. V trimming: 1 base; J trimming: 3 bases; junction bases outside the gene matches: 6. This CDR3 comprises 17 residues. CDR3: CASSEEQTGGINQPQHF. CDR3 DNA sequence: TGTGCCAGCAGTGAAGAACAGACAGGGGGCATCAATCAGCCCCAGCATTTT.